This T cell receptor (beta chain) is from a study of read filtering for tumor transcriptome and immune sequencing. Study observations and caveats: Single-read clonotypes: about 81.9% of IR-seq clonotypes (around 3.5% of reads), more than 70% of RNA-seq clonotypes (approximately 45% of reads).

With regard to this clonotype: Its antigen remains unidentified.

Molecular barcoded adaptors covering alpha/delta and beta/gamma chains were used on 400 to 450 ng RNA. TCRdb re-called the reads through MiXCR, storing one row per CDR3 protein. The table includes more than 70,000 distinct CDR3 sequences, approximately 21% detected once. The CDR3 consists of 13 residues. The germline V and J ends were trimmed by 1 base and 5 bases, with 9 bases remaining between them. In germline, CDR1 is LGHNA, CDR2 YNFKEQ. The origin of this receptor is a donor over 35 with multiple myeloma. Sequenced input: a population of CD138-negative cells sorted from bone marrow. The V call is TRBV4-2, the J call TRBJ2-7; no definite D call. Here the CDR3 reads CASSQAERDEQYF. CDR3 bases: TGTGCCAGCAGCCAAGCGGAACGGGACGAGCAGTACTTC.